The 8 T cell receptor beta chains in this list originate from one sample, sequenced in a study of a mutant IDH1 vaccine in newly diagnosed glioma. No cognate antigen is known for these TCRs. Time point defined: week 11, during vaccination. All doses held 300 ug of mutant IDH1 20-mer peptide, with topical imiquimod. Repertoires were generated with immunoSEQ multiplex PCR, while TCRdb's copy carries only in-frame clones and drops some. This sample yields about 120,000 clones, of which about four fifths are seen a single time; 5.5% belongs to the top ten. The source material was PBMCs, sampled from a glioma patient whose treatment included an IDH1 peptide vaccine. The receptor source for this set is a man in his forties or fifties with glioma.

The rearrangement joins TRBV13 to TRBJ2-7, with 9 bases matching TRBD2. Looked up from germline, CDR1 is PRHDT and CDR2 is FYEKMQ (reference sequence). This CDR3 comprises 16 residues. Losses at the gene ends were 2 bases for V and 1 base for J; bases not matched to a gene: 6. In DNA form, the CDR3 reads TGTGCCAGCAGCTTATCGGGCCTAGCGGGATCCTACGAGCAGTACTTC. Its translation is CASSLSGLAGSYEQYF.

The rearrangement joins TRBV4-3 to TRBJ1-3; possible D gene TRBD1, 6 bases. Germline V gene sequence: CDR1 LGHNA, CDR2 YSLEER. The CDR3 sequence is 17 residues long. Trimming pared 0 bases from V and 4 bases from J, leaving 16 bases between. The chain's CDR3 is CASSQDGSGDTGNTIYF. CDR3 DNA sequence: TGCGCCAGCAGCCAAGATGGGTCAGGGGACACCGGAAACACCATATATTTT.

The chain carries TRBV11-1 and TRBJ2-7, with TRBD2 matching over 12 bases. The CDR3 consists of 14 residues. Germline V gene data show CDR1 as SGHAT and CDR2 as FQDESV (reference sequence). V gave up 3 bases and J gave up 6 bases; unmatched junction bases: 3. The CDR3 is CASSFGLAGLEQYF. The CDR3 DNA is TGTGCCAGCAGCTTCGGACTAGCGGGGCTCGAGCAGTACTTC.

The V gene is TRBV11-2, the J gene TRBJ1-2; 9 bases are shared with TRBD1. V shed 4 bases, J shed 4 bases, and the junction held 7 bases outside the gene matches. This CDR3 is 15 amino acids long. Germline CDR1 reads SGHAT; CDR2 reads FQNNGV. CDR3: CASSSIWDRVYGYTF. Here the CDR3 DNA reads TGTGCCAGCAGCTCAATTTGGGACAGGGTCTATGGCTACACCTTC.

V is TRBV19 and J is TRBJ2-3; D may correspond to TRBD1 or TRBD2 (5 bases each). Germline-derived CDR1 and CDR2 are LNHDA and SQIVND (reference sequence). The V end lost 4 bases, the J end lost 0 bases, and 14 bases lay between the germline ends. The CDR3 totals 16 residues. The CDR3 bases are TGTGCCAGTAGTAGACCCCGGGACGGAAGCACAGATACGCAGTATTTT. It specifies CASSRPRDGSTDTQYF. Full variable domain (outside the CDR3, taken from reference TRBV19 and TRBJ2-3): DGGITQSPKYLFRKEGQNVTLSCEQNLNHDAMYWYRQDPGQGLRLIYYSQIVNDFQKGDIAEGYSVSREKKESFPLTVTSAQKNPTAFYLCASSRPRDGSTDTQYFGPGTRLTVL.

This sequence joins TRBV7-2 and TRBJ2-5; D is unclear. This CDR3 comprises 16 residues. The ends were cut back, 2 bases at V and 1 base at J, with 14 bases in the middle. Per the germline V gene, CDR1 is SGHTA and CDR2 is FQGNSA. The CDR3 loop is CASSLNPRTLQETQYF. The CDR3 nucleotides read TGTGCCAGCAGCTTAAACCCGAGGACCCTCCAAGAGACCCAGTACTTC.

This rearrangement joins TRBV19 to TRBJ2-7, with TRBD1 matching 9 bases. The CDR3 spans 15 residues. In germline, CDR1 is LNHDA, CDR2 SQIVND (reference sequence). With 5 bases clipped from V and 7 bases from J, the junction kept 12 bases outside the gene matches. DNA for the CDR3: TGTGCCAGTAGTTTAACCCGGGACAGGGAAAAGGAGCAGTACTTC. Its translation: CASSLTRDREKEQYF. Supplemented by reference TRBV19 and TRBJ2-7, the full variable domain reads DGGITQSPKYLFRKEGQNVTLSCEQNLNHDAMYWYRQDPGQGLRLIYYSQIVNDFQKGDIAEGYSVSREKKESFPLTVTSAQKNPTAFYLCASSLTRDREKEQYFGPGTRLTVT.

This chain connects TRBV30 to TRBJ1-6; D unclear. V was trimmed by 7 bases and J by 10 bases, leaving 8 bases between them. The CDR3 spans 10 residues. Per germline, CDR1 GTSNPN and CDR2 SVGIG (reference sequence). The CDR3 DNA reads as TGTGCCTTCGGATGGTCACCCCTCCACTTT. It yields the protein CAFGWSPLHF.